This TCR beta chain was found in a study of monozygotic twins with cystic fibrosis. Note on this clone: Its antigen is not known.

Only in-frame clones appear in the TCRdb table, and some are missing; sequencing was by immunoSEQ multiplex PCR. The sample holds approximately 34,000 clones; 90% to 98% are singletons and the top ten take 0.17%. Study findings and constraints: V usage most resembled the co-twin in 13 of 16 pairs. Median Simpson clonality of roughly 0.0093 suggested naive T cells predominated. In this small cohort, shared CDR3 numbers showed no association with age, concordance or disease severity.

Germline CDR1 is MDHEN and CDR2 is SYDVKM. The ends lost 5 bases at V and 1 base at J; junction bases unmatched: 6. The CDR3 sequence is 15 residues long. The sequenced sample consisted of blood. The rearrangement links TRBV28 to TRBJ2-7, with 9 nucleotides matching TRBD1. This clonotype was obtained from a girl aged 2 to 9 with cystic fibrosis. The DNA of the CDR3 is TGTGCCAGCAGTGATCACAGGGGGCAATCCTACGAGCAGTACTTC. Its translation is CASSDHRGQSYEQYF.